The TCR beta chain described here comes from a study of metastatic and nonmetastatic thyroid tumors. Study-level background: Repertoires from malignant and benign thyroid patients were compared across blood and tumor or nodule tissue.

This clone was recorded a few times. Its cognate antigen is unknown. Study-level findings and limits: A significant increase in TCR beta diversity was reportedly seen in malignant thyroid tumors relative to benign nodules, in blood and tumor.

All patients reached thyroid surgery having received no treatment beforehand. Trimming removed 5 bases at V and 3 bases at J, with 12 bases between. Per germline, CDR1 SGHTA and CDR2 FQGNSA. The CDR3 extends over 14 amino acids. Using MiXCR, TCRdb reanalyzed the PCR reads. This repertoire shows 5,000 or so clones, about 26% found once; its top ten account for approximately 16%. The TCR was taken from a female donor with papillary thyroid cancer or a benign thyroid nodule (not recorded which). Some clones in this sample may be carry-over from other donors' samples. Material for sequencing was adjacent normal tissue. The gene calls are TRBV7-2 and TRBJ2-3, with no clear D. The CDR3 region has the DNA TGTGCCAGCAGCGTCTATATGATGACAGATACGCAGTATTTT. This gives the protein CASSVYMMTDTQYF.